This T cell receptor (beta chain) is drawn from a study of blood T cells in healthy people across ages. Whole-study findings and limits: Shifts in expanded clonotypes may have been confounded by donor CMV status, which was unknown.

The CDR3 loop spans 13 amino acids. The V end lost 6 bases, the J end lost 6 bases, and 14 bases lay between the germline ends. CDR1 and CDR2 from the germline V gene are MNHEY and SVGAGI. Worth noting for this clonotype: Its antigen is not identified.

The second PCR ran about 6 to 11 cycles with a sample-barcoded 5' primer and J-beta primers. TCRdb re-called the 5' RACE reads with MiXCR, one entry per CDR3 protein. The table shows roughly 1.9 million distinct CDR3 sequences, with roughly two fifths occurring only once. The receptor's source is a human donor in good health. The source material was blood. The V gene is TRBV6-5, the J gene TRBJ2-5; D is unclear. CDR3 loop: CASRVPSGQTQYF. The CDR3 DNA follows: TGTGCCAGCAGGGTCCCTAGTGGGCAGACCCAGTACTTC.